This T cell receptor beta chain was identified in a study of T cells in Graves' hyperthyroidism and ophthalmopathy. Study overall: Staff took peripheral blood when the initial diagnosis was made, before any treatment began.

Trimming took off 0 bases at V and 8 bases at J, with 8 bases between the two ends. The CDR3 length is 13 residues. Germline CDR1 and CDR2: MNHEY and SVGEGT. Using RNA transcripts as the source, TCR beta CDR3 regions were amplified. HTBI primers were the set used in a first-round RT-PCR of the TCR CDR3. TCRdb analysed the multiplex PCR reads with MiXCR anew, one entry per CDR3 protein. Of about 640,000 distinct CDR3 sequences in the sample, more than 20% were seen once. Patients were excluded for uncontrolled infection, other autoimmune disease, pregnancy or lactation. Diagnostic decisions used clinical symptoms, serum thyroxine and TRAb, thyroid ultrasound and orbital computed tomography. There are a few counts of this clonotype.

This receptor was taken from a man aged 30 to 45 with Graves' ophthalmopathy. This rearrangement joins TRBV6-2 or TRBV6-3 to TRBJ1-5; D uncertain. Sequenced sample: blood. The CDR3 nucleotides are TGTGCCAGCAGTTACTCCAAGGAAGAGCCCCAGCATTTT. This gives the protein CASSYSKEEPQHF.